This T cell receptor beta chain was sequenced during a study of T cell changes during pregnancy in multiple sclerosis. This clone has only one observation. Only in-frame clones appear in the TCRdb table, and some are missing; sequencing was by immunoSEQ multiplex PCR. The sample comprises 22,000 or so clones, just over 90% of which are singletons, and approximately 0.57% rests with the top ten. Trimming took off 1 base at V and 5 bases at J, with 11 bases between the two ends. This CDR3 spans 13 amino acids. Germline-derived CDR1 and CDR2 are GTSNPN and SVGIG (reference sequence). This clonotype originated in a female donor in good health, enrolled as a control in a pregnancy study. The V gene is TRBV30, the J gene TRBJ2-5; D is possibly TRBD2 (5 bases). Here the sequenced sample was CD4+ T cells from peripheral blood mononuclear cells, taken after pregnancy. Here the CDR3 reads CAWSELLGETQYF. CDR3 DNA: TGTGCCTGGAGTGAATTACTAGGGGAGACCCAGTACTTC.